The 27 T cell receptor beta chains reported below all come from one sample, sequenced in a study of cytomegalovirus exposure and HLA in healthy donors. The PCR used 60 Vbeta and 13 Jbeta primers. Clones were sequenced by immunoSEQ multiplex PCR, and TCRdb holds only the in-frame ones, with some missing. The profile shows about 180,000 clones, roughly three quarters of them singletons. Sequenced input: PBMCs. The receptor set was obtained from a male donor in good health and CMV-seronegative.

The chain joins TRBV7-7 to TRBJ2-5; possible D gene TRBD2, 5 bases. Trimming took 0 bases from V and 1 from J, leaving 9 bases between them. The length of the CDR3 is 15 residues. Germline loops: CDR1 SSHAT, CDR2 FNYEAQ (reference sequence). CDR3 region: CASSLAGRGQETQYF. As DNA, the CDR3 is TGTGCCAGCAGCTTAGCGGGGAGAGGCCAAGAGACCCAGTACTTC.

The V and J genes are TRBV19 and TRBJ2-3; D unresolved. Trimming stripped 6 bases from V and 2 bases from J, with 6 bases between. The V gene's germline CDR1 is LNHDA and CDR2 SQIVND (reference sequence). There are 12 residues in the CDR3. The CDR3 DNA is TGTGCCAGTAGATCAATCACAGATACGCAGTATTTT. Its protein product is CASRSITDTQYF.

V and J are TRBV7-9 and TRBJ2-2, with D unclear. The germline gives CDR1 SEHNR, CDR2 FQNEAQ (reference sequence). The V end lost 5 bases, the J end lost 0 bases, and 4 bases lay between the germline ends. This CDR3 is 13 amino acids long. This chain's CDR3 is CASSPSNTGELFF. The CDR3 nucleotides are TGTGCCAGCAGCCCCTCGAACACCGGGGAGCTGTTTTTT.

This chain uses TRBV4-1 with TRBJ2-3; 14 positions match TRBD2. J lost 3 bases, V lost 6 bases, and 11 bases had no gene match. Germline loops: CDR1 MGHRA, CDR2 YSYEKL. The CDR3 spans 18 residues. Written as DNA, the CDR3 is TGCGCCAGCAGGTACAGGTCCGGGACTAGCGGGGGTACAGATACGCAGTATTTT. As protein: CASRYRSGTSGGTDTQYF.

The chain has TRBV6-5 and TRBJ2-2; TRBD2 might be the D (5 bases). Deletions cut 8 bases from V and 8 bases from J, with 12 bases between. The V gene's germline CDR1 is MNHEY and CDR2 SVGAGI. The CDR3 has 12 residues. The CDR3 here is CASGSAMGELFF. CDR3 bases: TGTGCCAGCGGGAGCGCAATGGGGGAGCTGTTTTTT.

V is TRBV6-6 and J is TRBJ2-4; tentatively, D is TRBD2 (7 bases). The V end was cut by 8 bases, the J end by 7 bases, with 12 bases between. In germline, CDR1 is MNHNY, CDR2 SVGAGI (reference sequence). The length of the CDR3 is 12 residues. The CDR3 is CASGGGANIQYF. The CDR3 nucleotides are TGTGCCAGCGGGGGGGGCGCCAACATTCAGTACTTC.

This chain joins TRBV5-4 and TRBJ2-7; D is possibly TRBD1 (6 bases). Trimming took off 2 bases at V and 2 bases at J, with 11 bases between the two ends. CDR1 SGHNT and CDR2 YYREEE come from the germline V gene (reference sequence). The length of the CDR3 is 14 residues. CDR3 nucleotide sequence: TGTGCCAGCAGCTTTGGCAGGGGTCCCTACGAGCAGTACTTC. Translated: CASSFGRGPYEQYF. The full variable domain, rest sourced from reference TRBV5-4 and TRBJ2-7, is ETGVTQSPTHLIKTRGQQVTLRCSSQSGHNTVSWYQQALGQGPQFIFQYYREEENGRGNFPPRFSGLQFPNYSSELNVNALELDDSALYLCASSFGRGPYEQYFGPGTRLTVT.

As DNA, the CDR3 is TGTGCCAGCAGCATACGGGACAGAGATCGGAAGGGAGCTTTCTTT. Its translation: CASSIRDRDRKGAFF. The V call is TRBV6-5, the J call TRBJ1-1, with 7 bases aligning to TRBD1. This CDR3 comprises 15 residues. The trim removed 6 bases at V and 10 bases at J, leaving 17 bases unmatched. Per germline, CDR1 MNHEY and CDR2 SVGAGI.

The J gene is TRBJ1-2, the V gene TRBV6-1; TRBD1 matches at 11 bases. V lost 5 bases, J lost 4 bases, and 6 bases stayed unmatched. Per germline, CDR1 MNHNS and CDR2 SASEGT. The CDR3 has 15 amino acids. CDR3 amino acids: CASSLDRGRSYGYTF. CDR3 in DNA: TGTGCCAGCAGTCTGGACAGGGGGCGAAGCTATGGCTACACCTTC.

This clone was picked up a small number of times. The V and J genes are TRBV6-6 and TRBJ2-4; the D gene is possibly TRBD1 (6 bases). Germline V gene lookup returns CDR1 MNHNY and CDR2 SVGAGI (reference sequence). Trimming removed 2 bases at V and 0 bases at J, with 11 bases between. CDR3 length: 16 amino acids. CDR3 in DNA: TGTGCCAGCAGTTACGGGACACTTATAGCCAAAAACATTCAGTACTTC. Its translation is CASSYGTLIAKNIQYF.

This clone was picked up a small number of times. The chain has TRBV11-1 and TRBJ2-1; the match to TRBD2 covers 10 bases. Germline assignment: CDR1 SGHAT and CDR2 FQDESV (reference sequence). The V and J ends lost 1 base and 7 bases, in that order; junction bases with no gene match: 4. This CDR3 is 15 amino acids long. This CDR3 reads CASSLGLAGQNEQFF. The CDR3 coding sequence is TGTGCCAGCAGCTTAGGACTAGCGGGCCAAAATGAGCAGTTCTTC. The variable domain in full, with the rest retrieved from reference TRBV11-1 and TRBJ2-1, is EAEVAQSPRYKITEKSQAVAFWCDPISGHATLYWYRQILGQGPELLVQFQDESVVDDSQLPKDRFSAERLKGVDSTLKIQPAELGDSAMYLCASSLGLAGQNEQFFGPGTRLTVL.

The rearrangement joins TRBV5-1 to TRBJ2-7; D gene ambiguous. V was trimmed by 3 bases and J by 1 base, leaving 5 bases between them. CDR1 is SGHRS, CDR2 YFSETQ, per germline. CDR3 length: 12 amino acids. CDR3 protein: CASSSGSYEQYF. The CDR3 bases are TGCGCCAGCAGCTCCGGTTCCTACGAGCAGTACTTC.

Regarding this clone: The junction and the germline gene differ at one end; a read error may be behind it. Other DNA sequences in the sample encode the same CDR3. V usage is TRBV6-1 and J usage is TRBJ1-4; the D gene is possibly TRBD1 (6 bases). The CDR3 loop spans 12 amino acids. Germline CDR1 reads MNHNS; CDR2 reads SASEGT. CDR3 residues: CASSDWGGHALF. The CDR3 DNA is TGTGCCAGCAGTGATTGGGGGGGGCATGCCCTCTTT.

CDR3 region: CASSLTRLAGGMRTGELFF. The CDR3 DNA follows: TGTGCCAGCAGCTTAACAAGACTAGCGGGAGGCATGAGGACCGGGGAGCTGTTTTTT. This rearrangement joins TRBV7-3 to TRBJ2-2; 13 nucleotides align to TRBD2. There are 19 residues in the CDR3. After removal of 0 bases from V and 5 bases from J, the junction contained 9 bases not matched to a gene. Germline lookup yields CDR1 SGHTA and CDR2 FQGTGA.

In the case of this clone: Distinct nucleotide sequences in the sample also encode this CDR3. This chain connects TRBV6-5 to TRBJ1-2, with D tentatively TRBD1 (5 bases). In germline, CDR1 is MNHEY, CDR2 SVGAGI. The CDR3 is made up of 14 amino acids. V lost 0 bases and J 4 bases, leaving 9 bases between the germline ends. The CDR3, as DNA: TGTGCCAGCAGTTACTCGACGGGGGGCTATGGCTACACCTTC. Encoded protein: CASSYSTGGYGYTF.

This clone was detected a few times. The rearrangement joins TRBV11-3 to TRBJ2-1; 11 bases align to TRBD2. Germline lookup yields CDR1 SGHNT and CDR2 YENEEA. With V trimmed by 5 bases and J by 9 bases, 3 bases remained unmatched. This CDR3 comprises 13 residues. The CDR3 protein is CASSTSGSGEQFF. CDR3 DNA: TGTGCCAGCAGCACTAGCGGGAGCGGTGAGCAGTTCTTC.

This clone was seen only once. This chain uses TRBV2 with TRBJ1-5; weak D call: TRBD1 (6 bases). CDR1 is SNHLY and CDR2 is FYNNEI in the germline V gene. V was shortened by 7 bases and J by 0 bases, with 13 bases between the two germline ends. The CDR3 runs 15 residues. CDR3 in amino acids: CASTTGFNSNQPQHF. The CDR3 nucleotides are TGTGCCAGCACGACAGGCTTTAATAGCAATCAGCCCCAGCATTTT.

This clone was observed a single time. CDR3 loop: CASSEGGGNGYTF. The DNA of the CDR3 is TGTGCCAGCAGCGAGGGGGGGGGCAATGGCTACACCTTC. The V call is TRBV9, the J call TRBJ1-2, with a possible D match to TRBD1 (6 bases). Germline V lookup: CDR1 SGDLS, CDR2 YYNGEE. Trimming stripped 3 bases from V and 6 bases from J, with 12 bases between. The CDR3 runs to 13 residues.

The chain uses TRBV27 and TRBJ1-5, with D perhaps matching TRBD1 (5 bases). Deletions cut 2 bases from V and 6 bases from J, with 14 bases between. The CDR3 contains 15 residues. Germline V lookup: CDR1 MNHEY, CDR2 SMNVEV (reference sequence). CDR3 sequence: CASSLKAGVGQPQHF. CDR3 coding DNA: TGTGCCAGCAGTTTAAAAGCGGGGGTAGGTCAGCCCCAGCATTTT.

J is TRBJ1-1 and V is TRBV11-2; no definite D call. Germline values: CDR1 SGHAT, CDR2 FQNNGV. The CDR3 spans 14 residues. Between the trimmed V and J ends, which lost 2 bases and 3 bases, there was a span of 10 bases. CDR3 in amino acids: CASSLPGGDTEAFF. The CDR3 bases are TGTGCCAGCAGCTTACCGGGCGGGGACACTGAAGCTTTCTTT.

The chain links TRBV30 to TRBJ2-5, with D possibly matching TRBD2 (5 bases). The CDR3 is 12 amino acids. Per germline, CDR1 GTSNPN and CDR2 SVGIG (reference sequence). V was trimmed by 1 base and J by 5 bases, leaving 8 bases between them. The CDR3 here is CAWSAGVETQYF. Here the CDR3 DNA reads TGTGCCTGGAGTGCCGGGGTGGAGACCCAGTACTTC.

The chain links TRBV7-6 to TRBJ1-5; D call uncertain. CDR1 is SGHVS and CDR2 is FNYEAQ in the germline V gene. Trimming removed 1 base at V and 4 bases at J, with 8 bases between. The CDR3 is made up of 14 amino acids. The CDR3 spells CASSLVGGNQPQHF. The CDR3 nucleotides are TGTGCCAGCAGCTTAGTTGGCGGGAATCAGCCCCAGCATTTT.

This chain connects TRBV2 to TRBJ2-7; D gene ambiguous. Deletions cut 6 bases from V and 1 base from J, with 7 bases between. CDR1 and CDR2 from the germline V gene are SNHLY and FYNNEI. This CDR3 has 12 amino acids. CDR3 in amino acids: CASSVESYEQYF. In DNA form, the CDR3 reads TGTGCCAGCAGCGTGGAGTCCTACGAGCAGTACTTC.

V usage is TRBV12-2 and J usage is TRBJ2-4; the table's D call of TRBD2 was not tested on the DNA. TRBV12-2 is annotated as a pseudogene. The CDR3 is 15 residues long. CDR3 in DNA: TGTGCAAGTCGCCGCTGTTGGGGGAGGTGGTACATTCAGTACTTC. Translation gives CASRRCWGRWYIQYF.

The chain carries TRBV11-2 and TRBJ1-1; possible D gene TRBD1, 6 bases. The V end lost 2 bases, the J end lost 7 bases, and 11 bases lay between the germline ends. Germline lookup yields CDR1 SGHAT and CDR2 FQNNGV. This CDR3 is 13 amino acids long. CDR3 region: CASSLRAGDEAFF. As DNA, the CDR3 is TGTGCCAGCAGCTTAAGGGCAGGGGATGAAGCTTTCTTT.

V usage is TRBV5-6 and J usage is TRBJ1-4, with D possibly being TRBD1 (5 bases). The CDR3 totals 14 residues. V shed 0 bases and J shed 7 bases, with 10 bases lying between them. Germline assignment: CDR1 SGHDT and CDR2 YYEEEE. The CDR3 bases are TGTGCCAGCAGCTTGGGGCAGGGCTTTGAAAAACTGTTTTTT. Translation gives CASSLGQGFEKLFF.

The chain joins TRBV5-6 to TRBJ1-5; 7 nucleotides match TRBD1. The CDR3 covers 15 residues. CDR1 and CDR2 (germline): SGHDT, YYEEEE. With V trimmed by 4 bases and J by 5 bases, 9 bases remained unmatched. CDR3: CASSTLDRDHQPQHF. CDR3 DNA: TGTGCCAGCAGCACCCTAGACAGGGACCATCAGCCCCAGCATTTT.